The clone carrying this TCR beta chain has a single count. Its antigen remains unknown. Using viral peptide pools, the ViraFEST assay grew out antigen-specific CD4+ T cells prior to sequencing. The culture ran for about 11 days, and then CD4+ T cells were isolated. Vaccinees lacked prior SARS-CoV-2 infection and tested negative for nucleocapsid antibodies. Each well held a few million PBMC cultured with around 9.4 ug/ml peptides and about 10 IU/ml IL-2. The data were obtained in a study of vaccination effects on CD4 cells after COVID-19. Findings and limits, study-wide: Whether induced by infection or by vaccine, clones showed marked clonal contraction late after vaccination.

TCRdb keeps only in-frame clones here, not all; method: immunoSEQ multiplex PCR. This table has 41,000 or so clones, more than 65% appearing once. The V end was cut by 4 bases, the J end by 3 bases, with 9 bases between. Per the germline V gene, CDR1 is SGHNT and CDR2 is YYREEE (reference sequence). The CDR3 loop spans 13 amino acids. Sequenced here: CD4+ T cells from PBMCs cultured with HCoV-NL63 spike peptides, sampled before COVID-19 vaccination. The source of this sequence is a human donor who received a COVID-19 vaccine. V is TRBV5-4 and J is TRBJ2-3; no reliable D call. CDR3 loop: CASSQDGTDTQYF. The CDR3 nucleotides are TGTGCCAGCAGCCAGGACGGAACAGATACGCAGTATTTT.